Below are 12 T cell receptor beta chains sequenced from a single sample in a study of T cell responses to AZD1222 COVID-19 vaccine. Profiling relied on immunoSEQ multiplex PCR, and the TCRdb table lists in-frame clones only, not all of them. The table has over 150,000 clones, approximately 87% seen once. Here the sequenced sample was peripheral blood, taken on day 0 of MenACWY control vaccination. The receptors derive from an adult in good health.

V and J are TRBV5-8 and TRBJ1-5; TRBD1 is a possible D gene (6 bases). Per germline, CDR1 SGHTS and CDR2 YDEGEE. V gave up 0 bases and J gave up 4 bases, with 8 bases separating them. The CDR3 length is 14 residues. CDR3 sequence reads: CASSLVRGNQPQHF. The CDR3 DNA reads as TGTGCCAGCAGCTTGGTCAGGGGTAATCAGCCCCAGCATTTT.

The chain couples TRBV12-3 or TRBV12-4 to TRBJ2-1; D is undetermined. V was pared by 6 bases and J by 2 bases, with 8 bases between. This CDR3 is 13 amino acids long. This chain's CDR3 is CASSLHPYNEQFF. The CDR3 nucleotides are TGTGCCAGCAGCCTCCACCCCTACAATGAGCAGTTCTTC.

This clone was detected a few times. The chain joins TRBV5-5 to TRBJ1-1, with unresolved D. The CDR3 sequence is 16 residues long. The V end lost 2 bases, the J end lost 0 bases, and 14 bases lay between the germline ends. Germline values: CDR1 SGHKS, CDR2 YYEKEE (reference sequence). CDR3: CASSLDSGRMNTEAFF. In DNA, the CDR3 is TGTGCCAGCAGCTTAGATTCCGGTCGGATGAACACTGAAGCTTTCTTT.

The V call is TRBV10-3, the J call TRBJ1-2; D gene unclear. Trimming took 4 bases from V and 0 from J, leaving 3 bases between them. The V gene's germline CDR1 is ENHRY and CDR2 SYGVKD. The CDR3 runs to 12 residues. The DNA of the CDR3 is TGTGCCATCAGTGTTACTAACTATGGCTACACCTTC. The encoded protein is CAISVTNYGYTF.

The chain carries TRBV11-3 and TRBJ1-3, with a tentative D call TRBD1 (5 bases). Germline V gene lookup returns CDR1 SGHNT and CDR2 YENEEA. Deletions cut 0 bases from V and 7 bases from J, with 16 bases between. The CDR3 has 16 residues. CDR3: CASSLEISGLPNTIYF. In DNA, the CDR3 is TGTGCCAGCAGCTTAGAGATCTCAGGGCTTCCGAACACCATATATTTT.

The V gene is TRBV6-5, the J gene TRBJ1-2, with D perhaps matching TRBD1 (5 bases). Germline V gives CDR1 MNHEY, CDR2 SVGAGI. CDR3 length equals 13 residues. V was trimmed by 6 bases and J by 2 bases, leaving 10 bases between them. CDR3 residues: CASRPWGNYGYTF. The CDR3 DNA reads TGTGCCAGCAGACCTTGGGGGAACTATGGCTACACCTTC.

CDR3 in amino acids: CASSPTGLTNEKLFF. CDR3 nucleotide sequence: TGTGCCAGCAGCCCGACAGGGCTAACTAATGAAAAACTGTTTTTT. The rearrangement joins TRBV6-5 to TRBJ1-4, with 7 bases identical to TRBD1. The CDR3 is 15 residues long. J was trimmed by 1 base and V by 6 bases; bases with no gene match: 5. Germline CDR1 reads MNHEY; CDR2 reads SVGAGI.

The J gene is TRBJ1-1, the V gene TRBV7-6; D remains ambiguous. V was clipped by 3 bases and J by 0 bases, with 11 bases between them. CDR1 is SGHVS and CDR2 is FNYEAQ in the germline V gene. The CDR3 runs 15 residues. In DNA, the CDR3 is TGTGCCAGCAGCTTTCTTAGGCAGATGAACACTGAAGCTTTCTTT. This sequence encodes CASSFLRQMNTEAFF. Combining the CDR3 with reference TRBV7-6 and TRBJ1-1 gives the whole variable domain GAGVSQSPRYKVTKRGQDVALRCDPISGHVSLYWYRQALGQGPEFLTYFNYEAQQDKSGLPNDRFSAERPEGSISTLTIQRTEQRDSAMYRCASSFLRQMNTEAFFGQGTRLTVV.

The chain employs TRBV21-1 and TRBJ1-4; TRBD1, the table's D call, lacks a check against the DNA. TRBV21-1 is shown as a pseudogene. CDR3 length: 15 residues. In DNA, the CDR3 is TGTGCCAGCAGCGGGGCAGCCGCAACTAATGAAAAACTGTTTTTT. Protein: CASSGAAATNEKLFF.

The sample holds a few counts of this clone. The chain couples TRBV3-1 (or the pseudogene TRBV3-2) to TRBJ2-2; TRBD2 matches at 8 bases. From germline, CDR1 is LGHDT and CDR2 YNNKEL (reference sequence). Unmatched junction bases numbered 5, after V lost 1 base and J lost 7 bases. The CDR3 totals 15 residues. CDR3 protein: CASSQGVSGVGELFF. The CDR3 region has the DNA TGTGCCAGCAGCCAAGGGGTTAGCGGGGTCGGGGAGCTGTTTTTT.

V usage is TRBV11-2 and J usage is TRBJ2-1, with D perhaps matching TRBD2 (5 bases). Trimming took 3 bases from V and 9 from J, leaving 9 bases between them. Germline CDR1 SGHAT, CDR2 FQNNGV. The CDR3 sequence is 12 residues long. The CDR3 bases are TGTGCCAGCAGCTTCGGGGTGCTTGAGCAGTTCTTC. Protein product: CASSFGVLEQFF.

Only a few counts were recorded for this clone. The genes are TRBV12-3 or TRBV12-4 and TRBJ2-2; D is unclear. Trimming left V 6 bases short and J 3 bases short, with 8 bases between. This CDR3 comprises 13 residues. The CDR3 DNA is TGTGCCAGCAGGGAAACGGACACCGGGGAGCTGTTTTTT. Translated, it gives CASRETDTGELFF.